This T cell receptor beta chain was identified in a study of OX40 agonist ivuxolimab in advanced cancers. Measured with immunoSEQ multiplex PCR; TCRdb has only the in-frame clones, and not every one. Of more than 45,000 clones in the sample, 82% were seen once. The J segment lost 2 bases and the V segment lost 5 bases, leaving 6 bases of the junction unmatched. The CDR3 totals 15 residues. Germline CDR1 is SGHTA and CDR2 is FQGNSA. The sequence came from an adult with an advanced solid tumor such as melanoma, head and neck, liver or kidney cancer. This rearrangement joins TRBV7-2 to TRBJ2-3; 8 bases agree with TRBD2. The sample was CD4+ or CD8+ T cells sorted from blood, taken in a trial of the OX40 agonist ivuxolimab. The CDR3 DNA is TGTGCCAGCAGCCGGAGCGGGGGTAACACAGATACGCAGTATTTT. This gives the protein CASSRSGGNTDTQYF.